This entry describes one TCR beta chain. Its antigen is undetermined. The data originate from a study of T cell clonotyping in hematopoietic cell transplantation. About the research overall: Cytoreduction preceded collection of pretransplant recipient samples. General study points: Pathologically expanded recipient clonotypes increased progressively from day 30 to day 180 as diversity fell. Few recipient clonotypes overlapped donors; over 97% were de novo at given depth.

The time point here: recipient sample about 28 days before transplant, after cytoreduction. Recipients were bled about 28 days pretransplant and at posttransplant days 30, 100, 180. The protocol was immunoSEQ multiplex PCR, while the TCRdb copy is restricted to in-frame clones and leaves out a portion. The data contain roughly 46,000 clones, roughly 80% of them singletons. The receptor was derived from a man in his 60s with myelodysplastic syndrome. Some clones in this sample may be carry-over from other donors' samples. The sequences come from peripheral blood mononuclear cells, collected before stem cell transplant.

This chain's CDR3 is CASSLRPRTDTQYF. The CDR3 bases are TGTGCCAGCAGCTTGAGGCCTCGCACAGATACGCAGTATTTT. The rearrangement uses TRBV5-6 and TRBJ2-3; D unclear. The CDR3 is 14 residues long. V was shortened by 1 base and J by 1 base, with 7 bases between the two germline ends. Germline V gene data show CDR1 as SGHDT and CDR2 as YYEEEE.